The 21 T cell receptor beta chains in this list originate from one sample, sequenced in a study of T cell clonotyping in hematopoietic cell transplantation. The method was immunoSEQ multiplex PCR; TCRdb's version includes in-frame clones alone and lacks a portion of them. The sample has under 5,000 clones, roughly 96% seen once. Here the sequenced sample was PBMCs, taken 100 days after allogeneic stem cell transplant. These receptors were obtained from a male patient aged 40-50 years who had an allogeneic stem cell transplant from a related donor, so the T cells may come from the graft donor. Some clones in this sample may be carry-over from other donors' samples.

The count of this clone is one. The gene calls are TRBV12-5 and TRBJ2-2, with unresolved D. The V gene's germline CDR1 is LGHNT and CDR2 FRNRAP. CDR3 length equals 13 residues. V was cut by 8 bases and J by 5 bases, with 12 bases left in between. The CDR3 bases are TGTGCTAGTTCCTCCCCAGGTACCGGGGAGCTGTTTTTT. Its protein is CASSSPGTGELFF.

The chain links TRBV19 to TRBJ2-2, with 9 bases that match TRBD1. Losses at the gene ends were 8 bases for V and 3 bases for J; bases not matched to a gene: 4. There are 14 residues in the CDR3. Germline loops: CDR1 LNHDA, CDR2 SQIVND (reference sequence). In nucleotides, the CDR3 is TGTGCCAGTTCGGACAGGGGAGACACCGGGGAGCTGTTTTTT. This gives the protein CASSDRGDTGELFF.

The rearrangement links TRBV7-9 to TRBJ1-5; possibly TRBD1 for D (6 bases). From germline, CDR1 is SEHNR and CDR2 FQNEAQ (reference sequence). The CDR3 is made up of 13 amino acids. Between the trimmed V and J ends, which lost 5 bases and 7 bases, there was a span of 12 bases. The chain's CDR3 is CASSAWGAQPQHF. The CDR3 DNA reads as TGTGCCAGCAGCGCTTGGGGGGCACAGCCCCAGCATTTT.

This chain uses TRBV9 with TRBJ2-5; 7 nucleotides align to TRBD2. This CDR3 has 15 amino acids. V was clipped by 4 bases and J by 4 bases; unmatched bases: 10. Germline V gene lookup returns CDR1 SGDLS and CDR2 YYNGEE. Written as DNA, the CDR3 is TGTGCCAGCAGCCCCTCCCCGTGGGGGGGAGAGACCCAGTACTTC. Translating it yields CASSPSPWGGETQYF.

The V call is TRBV6-5, the J call TRBJ2-4; 7 bases fit TRBD1. The germline CDR1 and CDR2 sequences are MNHEY and SVGAGI. The CDR3 loop spans 13 amino acids. V lost 6 bases, J lost 4 bases, and 3 bases stayed unmatched. The CDR3 protein is CASRIQGKNIQYF. CDR3 in DNA: TGTGCCAGCAGGATACAGGGGAAAAACATTCAGTACTTC.

The V gene is TRBV9, the J gene TRBJ2-5; D is unresolved. The CDR3 loop spans 14 amino acids. The V end was cut by 0 bases, the J end by 1 base, with 7 bases between. CDR1 SGDLS and CDR2 YYNGEE come from the germline V gene. CDR3 loop: CASSVGIPQETQYF. CDR3 bases: TGTGCCAGCAGCGTAGGCATCCCCCAAGAGACCCAGTACTTC.

Concerning this clone itself: One end of the junction does not line up with germline, which may come from a read error. The V call is TRBV7-7, the J call TRBJ2-1, with 10 nucleotides matching TRBD1. The CDR3 has 13 residues. The germline gives CDR1 SSHAT, CDR2 FNYEAQ (reference sequence). The CDR3 sequence: CASSRDRGHEQFF. CDR3 sequence (DNA): TGTGCTAGCAGCCGAGACAGGGGGCATGAGCAGTTCTTC.

The gene calls are TRBV5-1 and TRBJ2-7; unclear D gene. This CDR3 spans 13 amino acids. Germline V gene lookup returns CDR1 SGHRS and CDR2 YFSETQ. V lost 3 bases and J lost 4, with 11 bases in between. DNA of the CDR3: TGCGCCAGCAGCTGGCCCGGTGGTTACGAGCAGTACTTC. It codes for CASSWPGGYEQYF.

The CDR3 DNA sequence: TGTGCCAGCAGTGAACCCCACCCGACAGGGGACGAGCAGTACTTC. Translated: CASSEPHPTGDEQYF. The V gene is TRBV6-1, the J gene TRBJ2-7; the match to TRBD1 covers 8 bases. The V gene end was trimmed by 2 bases and the J gene end by 5 bases; junction bases not matched to a gene: 8. There are 15 residues in the CDR3. The germline gives CDR1 MNHNS, CDR2 SASEGT.

The rearrangement uses TRBV30 and TRBJ2-7; weak D call: TRBD1 (6 bases). The germline V gene has CDR1 GTSNPN and CDR2 SVGIG (reference sequence). The CDR3 contains 13 residues. Trimming took off 2 bases at V and 6 bases at J, with 14 bases between the two ends. CDR3 residues: CAWSYREDGEQYF. CDR3 DNA sequence: TGTGCCTGGAGTTACAGGGAAGACGGCGAGCAGTACTTC.

The chain carries TRBV5-5 and TRBJ2-5; no definite D call. The CDR3 runs 11 residues. The V gene lost 6 bases and the J gene lost 4 bases, with 7 bases spanning the gap. Germline CDR1 is SGHKS and CDR2 is YYEKEE (reference sequence). The DNA for the CDR3 is TGTGCCAGCAATTGGGGAGAGACCCAGTACTTC. This gives the protein CASNWGETQYF. The whole variable domain, filled in from reference TRBV5-5 and TRBJ2-5, reads DAGVTQSPTHLIKTRGQQVTLRCSPISGHKSVSWYQQVLGQGPQFIFQYYEKEERGRGNFPDRFSARQFPNYSSELNVNALLLGDSALYLCASNWGETQYFGPGTRLLVL.

This chain connects TRBV7-9 to TRBJ2-2; TRBD1 is a possible D gene (5 bases). Germline V gene sequence: CDR1 SEHNR, CDR2 FQNEAQ (reference sequence). Trimming stripped 5 bases from V and 1 base from J, with 8 bases between. The CDR3 is 14 residues long. The CDR3 loop is CASSLGQNTGELFF. The CDR3 DNA reads TGTGCCAGCAGCCTAGGACAGAACACCGGGGAGCTGTTTTTT.

The CDR3 sequence: CSVEEGGTTEQYF. CDR3 DNA: TGCAGCGTTGAAGAGGGGGGGACTACCGAGCAGTACTTC. The chain uses TRBV29-1 and TRBJ2-7, with TRBD2 identical over 7 bases. This CDR3 comprises 13 residues. Germline V gene sequence: CDR1 SQVTM, CDR2 ANQGSEA. V lost 0 bases and J lost 6; bases outside the gene matches: 5.

The chain uses TRBV5-6 and TRBJ1-2, with D unresolved. The CDR3 contains 12 residues. The germline V and J ends were trimmed by 0 bases and 4 bases, with 4 bases remaining between them. Germline CDR1 SGHDT, CDR2 YYEEEE. The CDR3 sequence: CASSLASYGYTF. The CDR3 DNA follows: TGTGCCAGCAGCTTGGCCAGCTATGGCTACACCTTC.

This clone was seen just once. The V call is TRBV11-2, the J call TRBJ1-1; no reliable D call. The CDR3 has 14 residues. Germline V CDR1 and CDR2: SGHAT, FQNNGV. V dropped 0 bases and J dropped 10 bases, with 15 bases sitting between them. CDR3 in amino acids: CASSLDLGGPGAFF. The DNA of the CDR3 is TGTGCCAGCAGCTTAGATCTAGGAGGGCCCGGAGCTTTCTTT.

This rearrangement joins TRBV11-3 to TRBJ1-1; D is undetermined. The germline V and J ends were trimmed by 5 bases and 0 bases, with 4 bases remaining between them. The CDR3 is 12 residues long. The germline V gene encodes CDR1 SGHNT and CDR2 YENEEA. In DNA, the CDR3 is TGTGCCAGCAGCCTCATGAACACTGAAGCTTTCTTT. Encoded protein: CASSLMNTEAFF.

This clone was picked up one time. V and J are TRBV27 and TRBJ2-7; 16 bases are a match to TRBD2. The CDR3 has 18 residues. V shed 6 bases and J 0 bases; nucleotides not matched to a gene: 8. Germline loops: CDR1 MNHEY, CDR2 SMNVEV (reference sequence). The DNA for the CDR3 is TGTGCCAGCAGCGACCCGGGACTAGCGGGAGGGAGCTCCTACGAGCAGTACTTC. This translates into CASSDPGLAGGSSYEQYF.

CDR3 bases: TGCGCCAGCAGCCAAGATCGGGGAGGGGGTGCTGGGGCCAACGTCCTGACTTTC. This sequence encodes CASSQDRGGGAGANVLTF. The chain couples TRBV4-3 to TRBJ2-6, with D perhaps matching TRBD2 (7 bases). V lost 0 bases, J lost 2 bases, and 14 bases lay in between. Germline values: CDR1 LGHNA, CDR2 YSLEER. The CDR3 runs to 18 residues.

The rearrangement links TRBV2 to TRBJ2-3; weak D call: TRBD1 (5 bases). V was cut by 2 bases and J by 5 bases, with 17 bases left in between. The CDR3 totals 16 residues. Germline lookup yields CDR1 SNHLY and CDR2 FYNNEI. The DNA for the CDR3 is TGTGCCAGCAGTGAACTCCAAGGCCGAAGGGGAGATACGCAGTATTTT. It codes for CASSELQGRRGDTQYF.

CDR3 protein: CASSPQALSGNTIYF. For the CDR3, the DNA is TGCGCCAGCAGCCCCCAGGCTCTCTCTGGAAACACCATATATTTT. The chain links TRBV4-1 to TRBJ1-3, with D uncertain. The length of the CDR3 is 15 residues. Germline values: CDR1 MGHRA, CDR2 YSYEKL. V was clipped by 4 bases and J by 0 bases, with 10 bases between them.

This sequence joins TRBV5-1 and TRBJ2-3; 7 positions match TRBD1. Per germline, CDR1 SGHRS and CDR2 YFSETQ. The V gene end was trimmed by 4 bases and the J gene end by 3 bases; junction bases not matched to a gene: 5. CDR3 size: 14 residues. The CDR3 loop is CASSDPQGTDTQYF. The CDR3, as DNA: TGCGCCAGCAGCGACCCACAGGGGACAGATACGCAGTATTTT.